This T cell receptor beta chain stems from a study of shared clonotypes between healthy human individuals. Across the study: Those who served as donors were two women and a few men between the ages of 18 and 49.

Terminally differentiated effector memory CD45RA+ cells were left out of the naive CD8 fraction, which was CD45RO-negative and positively selected for CCR7. This clone is termed medium-sized. Antigen unknown. Study-level points and caveats: It was the few donors that limited the genetic and exposure-history diversity represented.

CDR1 is MNHEY, CDR2 SMNVEV, per germline (reference sequence). The CDR3 consists of 13 residues. Trimming pared 5 bases from V and 3 bases from J, leaving 10 bases between. This table comes from immunoSEQ multiplex PCR, and its TCRdb copy is limited to in-frame clones, with some not included. The sample consists of over 800,000 clones, more than 85% of them appearing once. The chain links TRBV27 to TRBJ1-1, with D perhaps TRBD1 (5 bases). The sample consisted of naive CD8+ T cells sorted from blood. The receptor was derived from a man younger than 40 in good health. The DNA for the CDR3 is TGTGCCAGCAGTATCACGGGGGACACTGAAGCTTTCTTT. Protein sequence: CASSITGDTEAFF.